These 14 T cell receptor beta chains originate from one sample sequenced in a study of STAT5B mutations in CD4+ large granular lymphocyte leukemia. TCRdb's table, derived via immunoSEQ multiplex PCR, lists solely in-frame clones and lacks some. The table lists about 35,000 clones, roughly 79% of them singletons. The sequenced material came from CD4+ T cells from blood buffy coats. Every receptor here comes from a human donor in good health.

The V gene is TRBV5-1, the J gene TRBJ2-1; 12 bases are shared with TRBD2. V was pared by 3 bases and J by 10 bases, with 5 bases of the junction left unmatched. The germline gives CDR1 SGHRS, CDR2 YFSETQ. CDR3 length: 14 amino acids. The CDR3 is CASSWGTSGGEQFF. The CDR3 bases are TGCGCCAGCAGCTGGGGCACTAGCGGGGGGGAGCAGTTCTTC.

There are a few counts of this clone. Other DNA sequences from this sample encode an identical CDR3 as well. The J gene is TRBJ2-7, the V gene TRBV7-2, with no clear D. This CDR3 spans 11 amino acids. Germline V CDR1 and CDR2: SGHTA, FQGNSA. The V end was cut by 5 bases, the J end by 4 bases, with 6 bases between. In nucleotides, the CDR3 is TGTGCCAGCAGCCGCGCTTACGAGCAGTACTTC. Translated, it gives CASSRAYEQYF.

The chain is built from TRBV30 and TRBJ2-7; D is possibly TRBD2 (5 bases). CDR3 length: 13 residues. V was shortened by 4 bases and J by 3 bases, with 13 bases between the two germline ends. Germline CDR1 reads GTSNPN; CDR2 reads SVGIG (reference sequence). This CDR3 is CAWKSGPYYEQYF. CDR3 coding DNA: TGTGCCTGGAAAAGCGGACCCTACTACGAGCAGTACTTC.

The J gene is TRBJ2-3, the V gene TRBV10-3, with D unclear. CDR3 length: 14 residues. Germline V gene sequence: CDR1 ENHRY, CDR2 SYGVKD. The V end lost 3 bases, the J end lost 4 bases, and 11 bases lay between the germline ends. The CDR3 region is CAISDGRNADTQYF. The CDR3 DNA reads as TGTGCCATCAGTGACGGCAGGAACGCAGATACGCAGTATTTT.

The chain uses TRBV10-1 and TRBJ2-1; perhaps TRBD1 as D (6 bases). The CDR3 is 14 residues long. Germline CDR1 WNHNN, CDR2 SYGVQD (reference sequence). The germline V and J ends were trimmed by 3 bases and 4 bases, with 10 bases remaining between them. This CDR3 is CASSDGQGYNEQFF. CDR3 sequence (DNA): TGCGCCAGCAGTGATGGTCAGGGGTACAATGAGCAGTTCTTC.

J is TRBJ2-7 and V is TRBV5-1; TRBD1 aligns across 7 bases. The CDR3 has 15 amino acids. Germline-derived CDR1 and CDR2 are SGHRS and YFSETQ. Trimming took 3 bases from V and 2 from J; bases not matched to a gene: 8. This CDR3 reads CASSSGTVPPYEQYF. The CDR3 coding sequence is TGCGCCAGCAGCTCCGGGACAGTTCCTCCCTACGAGCAGTACTTC.

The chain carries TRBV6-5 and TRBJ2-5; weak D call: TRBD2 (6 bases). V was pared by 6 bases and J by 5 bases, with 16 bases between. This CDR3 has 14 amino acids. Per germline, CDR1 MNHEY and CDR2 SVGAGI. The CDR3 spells CASSPGLPPETQYF. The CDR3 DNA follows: TGTGCCAGCAGCCCGGGACTGCCCCCCGAGACCCAGTACTTC.

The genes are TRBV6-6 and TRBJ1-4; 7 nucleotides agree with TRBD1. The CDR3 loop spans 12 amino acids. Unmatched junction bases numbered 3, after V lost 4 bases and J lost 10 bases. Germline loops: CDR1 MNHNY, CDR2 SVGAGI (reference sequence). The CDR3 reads CASSSRTGKLFF. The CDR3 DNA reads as TGTGCCAGCAGTTCCCGGACAGGAAAACTGTTTTTT.

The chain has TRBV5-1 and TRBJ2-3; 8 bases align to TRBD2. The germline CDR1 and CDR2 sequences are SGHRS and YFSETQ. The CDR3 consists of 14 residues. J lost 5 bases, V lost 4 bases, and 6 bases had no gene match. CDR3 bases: TGCGCCAGCAGCCGGACAGCGGGAGTAGATACGCAGTATTTT. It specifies CASSRTAGVDTQYF.

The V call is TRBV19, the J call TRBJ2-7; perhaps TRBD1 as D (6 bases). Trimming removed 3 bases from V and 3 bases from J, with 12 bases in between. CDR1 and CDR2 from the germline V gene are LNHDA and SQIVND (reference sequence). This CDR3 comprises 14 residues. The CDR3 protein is CASSIVARGYEQYF. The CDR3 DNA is TGTGCCAGTAGTATCGTCGCCAGGGGCTACGAGCAGTACTTC.

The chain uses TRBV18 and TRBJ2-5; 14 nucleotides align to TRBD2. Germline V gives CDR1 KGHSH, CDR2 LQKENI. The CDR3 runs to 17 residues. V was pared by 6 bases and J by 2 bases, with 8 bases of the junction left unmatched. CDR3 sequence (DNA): TGTGCCAGCTCGGGACTAGCGGGAGACTCCTTTCAAGAGACCCAGTACTTC. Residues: CASSGLAGDSFQETQYF. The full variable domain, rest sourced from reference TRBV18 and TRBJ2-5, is NAGVMQNPRHLVRRRGQEARLRCSPMKGHSHVYWYRQLPEEGLKFMVYLQKENIIDESGMPKERFSAEFPKEGPSILRIQQVVRGDSAAYFCASSGLAGDSFQETQYFGPGTRLLVL.

The CDR3 DNA reads as TGTGCCAGCAGTGGGGGAGGGGGCCGGGAGACCCAGTACTTC. This sequence encodes CASSGGGGRETQYF. The rearrangement links TRBV2 to TRBJ2-5, with D perhaps given as TRBD1 or TRBD2 (7 bases each). Deletions cut 4 bases from V and 5 bases from J, with 14 bases between. The germline V gene has CDR1 SNHLY and CDR2 FYNNEI. This CDR3 has 14 amino acids.

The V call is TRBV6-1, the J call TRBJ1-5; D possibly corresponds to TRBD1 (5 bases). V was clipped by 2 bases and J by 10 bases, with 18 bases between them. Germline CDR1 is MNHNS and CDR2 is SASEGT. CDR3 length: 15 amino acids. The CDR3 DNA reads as TGTGCCAGCAGTGAATGGTTTGGGGGAATCAGCCCCCAGCATTTT. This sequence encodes CASSEWFGGISPQHF.

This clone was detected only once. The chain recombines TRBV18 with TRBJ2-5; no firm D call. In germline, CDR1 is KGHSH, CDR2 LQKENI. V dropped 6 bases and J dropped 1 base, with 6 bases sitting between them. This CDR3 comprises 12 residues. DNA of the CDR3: TGTGCCAGCTCGTCATTCCAAGAGACCCAGTACTTC. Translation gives CASSSFQETQYF.